This T cell receptor (beta chain) was recovered during a study of blood T cell repertoires in COVID-19. Study details: From T cells, B-cell-depleted T cells, or PBMCs came the material, which was cDNA or gDNA.

V gave up 1 base and J gave up 9 bases, with 13 bases separating them. CDR3 length equals 14 residues. Germline CDR1 SGHTA, CDR2 FQGNSA. Patients of the Seattle cohort, enrolled during active infection, were followed longitudinally. The table came from immunoSEQ multiplex PCR; TCRdb's copy has only in-frame clones and leaves some out. This table holds fewer than 200,000 clones, around 86% found once. The V and J genes are TRBV7-2 and TRBJ1-5; the D gene is possibly TRBD1 (5 bases). The specimen sequenced was peripheral blood. This sequence was found in a woman in her 70s with COVID-19, enrolled during active disease. The CDR3, as DNA: TGTGCCAGCAGCTTAGTTGGCAGGGAAGGGCCCCAGCATTTT. This gives the protein CASSLVGREGPQHF.